This T cell receptor (beta chain) was captured in a study of cytomegalovirus exposure and HLA in healthy donors. Germline-derived CDR1 and CDR2 are SGHRS and YFSETQ. The CDR3 loop spans 14 amino acids. With 4 bases clipped from V and 4 bases from J, the junction kept 5 bases outside the gene matches. Study-level points and caveats: Presence/absence results assume similar sequencing depth per donor, which may not hold. Some V segments could not be told apart, so they were left out, TRBV6-2 and TRBV6-3 among them. Previously analyzed data showed that most TCR beta V segments were productive at a frequency of about 87% or about 30%.

As regards this clone: Its specificity is unknown.

The PCR contained 60 Vbeta and 13 Jbeta primers. Method: immunoSEQ multiplex PCR; TCRdb's copy keeps in-frame clones and lacks some. The sample has roughly 120,000 clones, 60% to 80% seen once. The chain combines TRBV5-1 with TRBJ1-5; 7 bases fit TRBD1. This TCR came from a young man in good health and CMV-seropositive. The sequenced sample was PBMCs. The CDR3 is CASSPGTANQPQHF. The DNA of the CDR3 is TGCGCCAGCAGCCCCGGGACAGCTAATCAGCCCCAGCATTTT.